The rows below give T cell receptor beta chains drawn from one sample of a study of cytomegalovirus exposure and HLA in healthy donors. TCRdb keeps only in-frame clones here, not all; method: immunoSEQ multiplex PCR. This table has 150,000 to 200,000 clones, around 85% appearing once. Sequenced input: PBMCs. These receptors were taken from a human donor in good health. Both conserved end residues are part of each CDR3. The D gene is left open where the match is weak. Rows may omit the clone size; those that give it use once, few, many or a size class.

J gene | clone size | D gene | V gene | CDR3 protein | CDR3 DNA
TRBJ2-1 | - | TRBD2 | TRBV7-2 | CASSFWTSTLYEQFF | TGTGCCAGCAGCTTTTGGACTAGTACTTTATATGAGCAGTTCTTC
TRBJ1-2 | - | - | TRBV4-3 | CASSQEVGVSNYGYTF | TGCGCCAGCAGCCAAGAGGTAGGGGTATCCAACTATGGCTACACCTTC
TRBJ1-1 | - | TRBD1 | TRBV13 | CASSLGDRRAEAFF | TGTGCCAGCAGCTTAGGGGACAGGAGAGCTGAAGCTTTCTTT
TRBJ2-5 | - | - | TRBV9 | CASSVEDGRGTETQYF | TGTGCCAGCAGCGTAGAGGACGGACGGGGGACGGAGACCCAGTACTTC
TRBJ2-3 | - | - | TRBV7-8 | CASSLLAPSTDTQYF | TGTGCCAGCAGCTTACTAGCGCCTAGCACAGATACGCAGTATTTT
TRBJ1-5 | - | - | TRBV2 | CASSLAGGNQPQHF | TGTGCCAGCAGCCTAGCAGGGGGCAATCAGCCCCAGCATTTT
TRBJ2-5 | once | - | TRBV2 | CASSRGGQETQYF | TGTGCCAGCTCACGAGGGGGACAAGAGACCCAGTACTTC
TRBJ1-6 | - | TRBD1 | TRBV5-6 | CASSLPGQGAPLHF | TGTGCCAGCAGCTTACCGGGACAGGGGGCACCCCTCCACTTT
TRBJ2-2 | - | - | TRBV7-8 | CASSYTRVNTGELFF | TGTGCCAGCAGCTACACTAGGGTCAACACCGGGGAGCTGTTTTTT
TRBJ1-1 | - | - | TRBV29-1 | CSVEGGGGTEAFF | TGCAGCGTAGAAGGGGGGGGCGGCACTGAAGCTTTCTTT
TRBJ2-3 | - | - | TRBV6-1 | CASSETTGRADTQYF | TGTGCCAGCAGTGAAACAACAGGGAGAGCAGATACGCAGTATTTT
TRBJ2-7 | - | TRBD2 | TRBV25-1 | CASNTDGGLRGEQYF | TGTGCCAGCAACACCGACGGGGGGTTACGTGGCGAGCAGTACTTC
TRBJ2-7 | - | - | TRBV6-5 | CASSPSGVVYEQYF | TGTGCCAGCAGTCCTTCCGGGGTCGTATACGAGCAGTACTTC
TRBJ2-3 | - | - | TRBV2 | CARNLNGGTDTQYF | TGTGCCAGAAATCTGAACGGGGGCACAGATACGCAGTATTTT
TRBJ2-7 | - | - | TRBV5-6 | CASSLVVGGEQYF | TGTGCCAGCAGCTTGGTCGTAGGGGGCGAGCAGTACTTC
TRBJ1-6 | few | TRBD1 | TRBV10-2 | CASNDRGNNSPLHF | TGCGCCAGCAACGACAGGGGAAATAATTCACCCCTCCACTTT
TRBJ1-1 | once | - | TRBV7-6 | CASSLSQENTEAFF | TGTGCCAGCAGCTTAAGTCAGGAAAACACTGAAGCTTTCTTT
TRBJ1-2 | - | TRBD1 | TRBV5-4 | CASSSGQGLANYGYTF | TGTGCCAGCAGCTCGGGACAGGGGTTAGCTAACTATGGCTACACCTTC
TRBJ2-7 | - | - | TRBV10-2 | CASNPTGPYEQYF | TGCGCCAGCAATCCGACAGGCCCCTACGAGCAGTACTTC
TRBJ2-7 | - | TRBD1 | TRBV5-1 | CASSPGDRDYEQYF | TGCGCCAGCAGCCCGGGGGACAGGGACTACGAGCAGTACTTC
TRBJ2-7 | - | - | TRBV2 | CASSLPHEQYF | TGTGCCAGCAGTCTCCCTCACGAGCAGTACTTC
TRBJ2-3 | - | - | TRBV7-6 | CAVRGSTDTQYF | TGTGCCGTCCGGGGTAGCACAGATACGCAGTATTTT
TRBJ2-7 | - | TRBD2 | TRBV7-2 | CASSLQRGTAYEQYF | TGTGCCAGCAGCCTGCAGCGGGGCACCGCCTACGAGCAGTACTTC
TRBJ1-1 | few | TRBD1 | TRBV11-2 | CASSLGQGTEAFF | TGTGCCAGCAGCTTAGGACAGGGGACTGAAGCTTTCTTT
TRBJ2-3 | - | - | TRBV6-5 | CASSLDGSTQYF | TGTGCCAGCAGTCTAGACGGATCGACGCAGTATTTT
TRBJ2-5 | - | - | TRBV11-2 | CASSPPGAGGETQYF | TGTGCCAGCAGCCCACCGGGGGCCGGGGGGGAGACCCAGTACTTC
TRBJ1-4 | - | TRBD1 | TRBV19 | CASSVGQEFNEKLFF | TGTGCCAGTAGTGTTGGACAGGAGTTTAATGAAAAACTGTTTTTT
TRBJ1-2 | - | - | TRBV5-4 | CASSLAAVTGPWGYTF | TGTGCCAGCAGCTTGGCCGCAGTTACAGGCCCTTGGGGCTACACCTTC
TRBJ2-7 | once | TRBD2 | TRBV11-3 | CASSEDSGGPYEQYF | TGTGCCAGCAGCGAAGACAGCGGGGGACCCTACGAGCAGTACTTC
TRBJ2-1 | few | - | TRBV10-3 | CAISDWDKNNEQFF | TGTGCCATCAGTGACTGGGACAAGAACAATGAGCAGTTCTTC
TRBJ2-6 | - | - | TRBV10-3 | CAISGFGDSGANVLTF | TGTGCCATCAGTGGATTCGGGGACTCTGGGGCCAACGTCCTGACTTTC
TRBJ2-3 | - | - | TRBV29-1 | CSVGAGGGTDTQYF | TGCAGCGTTGGGGCGGGCGGTGGCACAGATACGCAGTATTTT
TRBJ1-1 | - | - | TRBV5-1 | CASSLGQTVNAFF | TGCGCCAGCAGCTTGGGACAGACCGTGAATGCTTTCTTT
TRBJ2-7 | once | TRBD2 | TRBV12-5 | CASGLVLAGGTYEQYF | TGTGCTAGTGGTTTGGTCCTAGCGGGGGGAACCTACGAGCAGTACTTC
TRBJ1-5 | - | - | TRBV19 | CASSVVQLSNQPQHF | TGTGCCAGTTCTGTGGTCCAACTTAGCAATCAGCCCCAGCATTTT
TRBJ2-3 | - | TRBD1 | TRBV6-5 | CASSYLTGSSTDTQYF | TGTGCCAGCAGTTACTTGACAGGGTCTAGCACAGATACGCAGTATTTT
TRBJ1-1 | - | - | TRBV2 | CASRRTGKAFF | TGTGCCAGTAGACGAACAGGGAAAGCTTTCTTT
TRBJ1-5 | - | - | TRBV19 | CASSSARHQPQHF | TGTGCCAGTAGTTCCGCGAGGCATCAGCCCCAGCATTTT
TRBJ1-1 | - | - | TRBV5-1 | CASSLTLNLMNTEAFF | TGCGCCAGCAGCTTAACGTTGAATCTAATGAACACTGAAGCTTTCTTT
TRBJ1-6 | - | TRBD1 | TRBV2 | CASRPGQVEAYNSPLHF | TGTGCCAGCAGACCCGGACAGGTGGAGGCCTATAATTCACCCCTCCACTTT
TRBJ2-7 | - | TRBD1 | TRBV6-5 | CASSPGQGTYEQYF | TGTGCCAGCAGTCCGGGACAGGGAACCTACGAGCAGTACTTC
TRBJ2-7 | - | TRBD1 | TRBV4-3 | CASSQDPPGTGIYEQYF | TGCGCCAGCAGCCAGGACCCCCCCGGGACAGGGATCTACGAGCAGTACTTC
TRBJ1-2 | - | TRBD1 | TRBV6-1 | CASSGRDLTGWYGYTF | TGTGCCAGCAGTGGGCGAGATTTGACAGGGTGGTATGGCTACACCTTC
TRBJ1-1 | once | TRBD1 | TRBV5-1 | CASSFGQGNTEAFF | TGCGCCAGCAGTTTCGGACAGGGGAACACTGAAGCTTTCTTT
TRBJ1-2 | - | - | TRBV25-1 | CASSDSQGHYGYTF | TGTGCCAGCAGTGATTCTCAGGGCCACTATGGCTACACCTTC
TRBJ1-1 | - | - | TRBV6-1 | CASSPRGDTEAFF | TGTGCCAGCTCACCAAGGGGCGACACTGAAGCTTTCTTT
TRBJ2-2 | - | TRBD1 | TRBV19 | CASSPWTGITGELFF | TGTGCCAGTAGTCCTTGGACAGGGATCACCGGGGAGCTGTTTTTT
TRBJ1-1 | - | TRBD1 | TRBV5-1 | CASSFYRGGNTEAFF | TGCGCCAGCAGCTTTTACAGGGGTGGGAACACTGAAGCTTTCTTT
TRBJ2-5 | - | - | TRBV6-1 | CASSETGSLGETQYF | TGTGCCAGCAGTGAAACTGGATCCCTCGGGGAGACCCAGTACTTC
TRBJ2-7 | - | TRBD2 | TRBV7-2 | CASSFSWTSGSYEQYF | TGTGCCAGCAGCTTTTCATGGACTAGCGGCTCCTACGAGCAGTACTTC